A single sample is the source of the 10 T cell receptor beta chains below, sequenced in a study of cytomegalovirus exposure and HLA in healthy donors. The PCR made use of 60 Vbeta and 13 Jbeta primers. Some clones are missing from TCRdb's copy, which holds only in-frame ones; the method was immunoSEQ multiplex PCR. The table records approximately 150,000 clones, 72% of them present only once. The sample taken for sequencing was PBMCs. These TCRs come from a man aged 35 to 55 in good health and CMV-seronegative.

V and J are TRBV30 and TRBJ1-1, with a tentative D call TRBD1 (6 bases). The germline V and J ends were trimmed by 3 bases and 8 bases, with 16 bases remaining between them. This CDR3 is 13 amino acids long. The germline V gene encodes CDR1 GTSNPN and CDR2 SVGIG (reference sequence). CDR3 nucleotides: TGTGCCTGGAGAGCTGGACAGCTTCACGAAGCTTTCTTT. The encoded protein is CAWRAGQLHEAFF.

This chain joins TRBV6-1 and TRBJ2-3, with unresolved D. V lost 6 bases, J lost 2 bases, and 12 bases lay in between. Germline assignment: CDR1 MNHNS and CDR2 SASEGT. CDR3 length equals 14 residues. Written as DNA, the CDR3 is TGTGCCAGCAGACCCTTTGAGGCCACAGATACGCAGTATTTT. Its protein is CASRPFEATDTQYF.

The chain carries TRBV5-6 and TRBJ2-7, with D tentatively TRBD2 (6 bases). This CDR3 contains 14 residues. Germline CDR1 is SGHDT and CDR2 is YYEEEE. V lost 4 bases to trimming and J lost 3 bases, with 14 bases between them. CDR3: CASSPGPSDYEQYF. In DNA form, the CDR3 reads TGTGCCAGCAGCCCTGGTCCTAGCGACTACGAGCAGTACTTC.

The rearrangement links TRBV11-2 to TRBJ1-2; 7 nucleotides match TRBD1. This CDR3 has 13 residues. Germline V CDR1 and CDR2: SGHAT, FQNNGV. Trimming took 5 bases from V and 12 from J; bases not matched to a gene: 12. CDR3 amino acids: CASSLTGVTGDTF. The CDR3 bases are TGTGCCAGCAGCCTTACTGGGGTTACAGGGGACACCTTC.

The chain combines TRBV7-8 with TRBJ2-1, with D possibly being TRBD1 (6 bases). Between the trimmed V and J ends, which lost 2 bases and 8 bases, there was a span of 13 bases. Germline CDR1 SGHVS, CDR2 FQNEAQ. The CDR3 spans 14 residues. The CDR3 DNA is TGTGCCAGCAGCTTAATGGGGGCTCTCTATGAGCAGTTCTTC. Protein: CASSLMGALYEQFF.

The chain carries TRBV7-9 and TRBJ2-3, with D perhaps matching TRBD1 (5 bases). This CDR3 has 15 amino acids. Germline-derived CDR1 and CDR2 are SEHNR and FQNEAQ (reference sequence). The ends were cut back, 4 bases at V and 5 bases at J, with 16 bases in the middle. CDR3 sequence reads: CASSSFGGAVDTQYF. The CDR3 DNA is TGTGCCAGCAGCTCTTTTGGTGGGGCTGTAGATACGCAGTATTTT.

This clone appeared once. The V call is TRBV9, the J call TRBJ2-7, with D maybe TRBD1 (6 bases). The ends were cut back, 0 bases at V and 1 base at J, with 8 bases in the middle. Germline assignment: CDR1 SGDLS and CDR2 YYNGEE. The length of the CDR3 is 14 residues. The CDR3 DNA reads TGTGCCAGCAGCGTAGCTACAGGGTCCTACGAGCAGTACTTC. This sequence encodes CASSVATGSYEQYF.

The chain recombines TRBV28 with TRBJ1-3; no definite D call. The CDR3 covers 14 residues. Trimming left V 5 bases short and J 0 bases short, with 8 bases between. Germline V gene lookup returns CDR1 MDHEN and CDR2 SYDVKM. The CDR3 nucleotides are TGTGCCAGCAGTATTCCCCACTCTGGAAACACCATATATTTT. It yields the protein CASSIPHSGNTIYF.

Here the CDR3 DNA reads TGTGCCAGCAGCGTAGATTGGAGGGGTGGCTACACCTTC. Translated: CASSVDWRGGYTF. The chain couples TRBV9 to TRBJ1-2, with TRBD1 as a possible D gene (5 bases). Trimming took off 0 bases at V and 7 bases at J, with 10 bases between the two ends. This CDR3 has 13 amino acids. The V gene's germline CDR1 is SGDLS and CDR2 YYNGEE. The full variable domain, rest sourced from reference TRBV9 and TRBJ1-2, is DSGVTQTPKHLITATGQRVTLRCSPRSGDLSVYWYQQSLDQGLQFLIQYYNGEERAKGNILERFSAQQFPDLHSELNLSSLELGDSALYFCASSVDWRGGYTFGSGTRLTVV.

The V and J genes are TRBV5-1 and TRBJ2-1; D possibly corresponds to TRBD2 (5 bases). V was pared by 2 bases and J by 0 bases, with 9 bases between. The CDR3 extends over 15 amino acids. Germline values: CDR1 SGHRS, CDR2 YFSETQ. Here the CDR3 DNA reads TGCGCCAGCAGCTTAGCGGAAAGCTCCTACAATGAGCAGTTCTTC. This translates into CASSLAESSYNEQFF.